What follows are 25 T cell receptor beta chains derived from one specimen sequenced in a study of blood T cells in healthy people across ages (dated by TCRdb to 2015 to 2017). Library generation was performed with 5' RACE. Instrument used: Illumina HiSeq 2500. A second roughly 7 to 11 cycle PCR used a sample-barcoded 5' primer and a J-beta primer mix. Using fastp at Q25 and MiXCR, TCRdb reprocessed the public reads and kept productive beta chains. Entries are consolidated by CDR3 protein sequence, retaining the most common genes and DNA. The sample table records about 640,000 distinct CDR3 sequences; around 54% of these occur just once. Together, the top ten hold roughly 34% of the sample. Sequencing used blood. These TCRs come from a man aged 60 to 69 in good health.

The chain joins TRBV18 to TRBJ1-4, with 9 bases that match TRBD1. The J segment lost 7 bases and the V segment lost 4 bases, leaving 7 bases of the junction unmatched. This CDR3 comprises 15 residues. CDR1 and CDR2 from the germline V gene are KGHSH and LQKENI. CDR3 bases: TGTGCCAGCTCACTTGGACAGGGGATTGGTGAAAAACTGTTTTTT. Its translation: CASSLGQGIGEKLFF.

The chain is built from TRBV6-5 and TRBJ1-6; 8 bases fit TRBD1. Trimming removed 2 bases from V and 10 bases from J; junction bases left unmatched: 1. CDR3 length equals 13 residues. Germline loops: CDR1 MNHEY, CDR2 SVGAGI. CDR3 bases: TGTGCCAGCAGTTACCGGACAGGGTCACCCCTCCACTTT. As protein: CASSYRTGSPLHF.

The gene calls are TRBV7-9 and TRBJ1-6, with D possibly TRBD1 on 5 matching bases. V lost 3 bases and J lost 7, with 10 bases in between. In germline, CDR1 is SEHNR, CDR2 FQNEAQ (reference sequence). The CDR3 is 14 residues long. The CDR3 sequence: CASSFQGRNSPLHF. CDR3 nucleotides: TGTGCCAGCAGCTTTCAGGGAAGGAATTCACCCCTCCACTTT.

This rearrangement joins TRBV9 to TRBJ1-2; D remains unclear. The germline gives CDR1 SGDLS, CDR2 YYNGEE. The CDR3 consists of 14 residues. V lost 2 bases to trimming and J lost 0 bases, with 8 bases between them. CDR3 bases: TGTGCCAGCAGCGTGCCACGACCTAACTATGGCTACACCTTC. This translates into CASSVPRPNYGYTF.

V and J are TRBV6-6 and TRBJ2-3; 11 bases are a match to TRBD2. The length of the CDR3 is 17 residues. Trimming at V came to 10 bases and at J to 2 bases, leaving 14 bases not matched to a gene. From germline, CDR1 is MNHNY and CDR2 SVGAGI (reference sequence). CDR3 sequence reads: CATFNLLAGAHTDTQYF. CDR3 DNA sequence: TGTGCCACCTTTAACTTACTAGCGGGAGCCCACACAGATACGCAGTATTTT.

CDR3 sequence: CASSLVTGGKDYGYTF. DNA for the CDR3: TGTGCCAGCAGCTTAGTGACAGGGGGAAAGGACTATGGCTACACCTTC. The V call is TRBV7-2, the J call TRBJ1-2; TRBD1 matches 9 bases. This CDR3 has 16 residues. V lost 1 base to trimming and J lost 3 bases; unmatched junction nucleotides: 6. Germline CDR1 SGHTA, CDR2 FQGNSA. Using reference TRBV7-2 and TRBJ1-2 for the parts outside the CDR3, the full variable domain is GAGVSQSPSNKVTEKGKDVELRCDPISGHTALYWYRQSLGQGLEFLIYFQGNSAPDKSGLPSDRFSAERTGGSVSTLTIQRTQQEDSAVYLCASSLVTGGKDYGYTFGSGTRLTVV.

The DNA for the CDR3 is TGCAGCGCCCTGACAGGGAACCCCTATGGCTACACCTTC. Translated: CSALTGNPYGYTF. V usage is TRBV29-1 and J usage is TRBJ1-2, with 7 nucleotides matching TRBD1. The junction had 9 bases not matched to a gene; V was cut back by 7 bases and J by 4 bases. This CDR3 has 13 residues. Germline lookup yields CDR1 SQVTM and CDR2 ANQGSEA. The full variable domain, in which reference TRBV29-1 and TRBJ1-2 provide the parts outside the CDR3, is SAVISQKPSRDICQRGTSLTIQCQVDSQVTMMFWYRQQPGQSLTLIATANQGSEATYESGFVIDKFPISRPNLTFSTLTVSNMSPEDSSIYLCSALTGNPYGYTFGSGTRLTVV.

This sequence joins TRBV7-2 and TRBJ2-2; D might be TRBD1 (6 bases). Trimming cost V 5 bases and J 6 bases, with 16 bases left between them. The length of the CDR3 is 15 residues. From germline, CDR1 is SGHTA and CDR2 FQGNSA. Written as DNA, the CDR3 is TGTGCCAGCAGCCCGTCGGGACAAGAGGCCGGGGAGCTGTTTTTT. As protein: CASSPSGQEAGELFF.

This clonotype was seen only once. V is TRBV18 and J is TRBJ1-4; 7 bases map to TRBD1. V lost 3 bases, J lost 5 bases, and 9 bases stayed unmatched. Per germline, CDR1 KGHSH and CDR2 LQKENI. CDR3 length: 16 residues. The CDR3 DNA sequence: TGTGCCAGCTCACCTAGGGAGGGGACAGCAAATGAAAAACTGTTTTTT. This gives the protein CASSPREGTANEKLFF.

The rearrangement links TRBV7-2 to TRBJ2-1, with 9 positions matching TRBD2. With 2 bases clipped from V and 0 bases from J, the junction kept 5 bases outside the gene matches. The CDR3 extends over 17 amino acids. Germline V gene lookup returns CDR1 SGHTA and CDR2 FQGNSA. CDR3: CASSLRWRGGSYNEQFF. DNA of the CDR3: TGTGCCAGCAGCTTACGGTGGCGGGGGGGCTCCTACAATGAGCAGTTCTTC.

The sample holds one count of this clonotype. CDR3 bases: TGTGCCAGCAGCTTGAGGGGCGGACAGGGCTACAATGAGCAGTACTTC. Translating it yields CASSLRGGQGYNEQYF. This chain joins TRBV11-2 and TRBJ2-1, with 8 bases fitting TRBD1. The J call is in doubt because the DNA end fits TRBJ2-7 better. The germline V gene encodes CDR1 SGHAT and CDR2 FQNNGV. The CDR3 has 16 amino acids.

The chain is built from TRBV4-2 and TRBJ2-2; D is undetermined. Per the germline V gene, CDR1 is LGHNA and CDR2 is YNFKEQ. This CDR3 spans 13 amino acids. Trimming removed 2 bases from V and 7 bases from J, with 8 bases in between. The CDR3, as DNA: TGTGCCAGCAGCCAACTTGAGCGCGGGGAGCTGTTTTTT. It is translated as CASSQLERGELFF.

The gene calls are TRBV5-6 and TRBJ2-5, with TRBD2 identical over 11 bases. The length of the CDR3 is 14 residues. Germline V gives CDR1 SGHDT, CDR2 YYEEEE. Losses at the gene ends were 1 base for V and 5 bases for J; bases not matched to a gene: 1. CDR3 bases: TGTGCCAGCAGCTTGTGGACTAGCGGGGAGACCCAGTACTTC. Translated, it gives CASSLWTSGETQYF.

The DNA for the CDR3 is TGCAGTGCCCCTAACGCACCGAACACCGGGGAGCTGTTTTTT. Translated: CSAPNAPNTGELFF. V usage is TRBV20-1 and J usage is TRBJ2-2; D gene unclear. Germline CDR1 is DFQATT and CDR2 is SNEGSKA (reference sequence). Trimming pared 6 bases from V and 0 bases from J, leaving 11 bases between. This CDR3 contains 14 residues.

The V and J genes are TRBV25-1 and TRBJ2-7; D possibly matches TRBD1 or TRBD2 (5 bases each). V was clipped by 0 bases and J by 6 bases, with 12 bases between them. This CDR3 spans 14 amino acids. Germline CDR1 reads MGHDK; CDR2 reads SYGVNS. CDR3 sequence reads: CASSEYLGVGEQYF. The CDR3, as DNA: TGTGCCAGCAGTGAATATCTGGGGGTAGGCGAGCAGTACTTC.

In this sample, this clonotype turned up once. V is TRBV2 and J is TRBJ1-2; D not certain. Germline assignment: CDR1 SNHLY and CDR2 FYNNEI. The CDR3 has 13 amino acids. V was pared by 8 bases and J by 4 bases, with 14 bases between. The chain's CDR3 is CASLPLRSYGYTF. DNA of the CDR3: TGTGCCAGCCTCCCTCTTAGGTCCTATGGCTACACCTTC. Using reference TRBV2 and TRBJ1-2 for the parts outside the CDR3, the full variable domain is EPEVTQTPSHQVTQMGQEVILRCVPISNHLYFYWYRQILGQKVEFLVSFYNNEISEKSEIFDDQFSVERPDGSNFTLKIRSTKLEDSAMYFCASLPLRSYGYTFGSGTRLTVV.

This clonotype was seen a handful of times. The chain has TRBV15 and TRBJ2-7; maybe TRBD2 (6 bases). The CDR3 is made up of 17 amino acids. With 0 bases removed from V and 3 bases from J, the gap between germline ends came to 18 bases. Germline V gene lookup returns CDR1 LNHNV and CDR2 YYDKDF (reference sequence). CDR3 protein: CATSRDSKGGVLYEQYF. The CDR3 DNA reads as TGTGCCACCAGCAGAGACTCAAAAGGAGGGGTACTCTACGAGCAGTACTTC.

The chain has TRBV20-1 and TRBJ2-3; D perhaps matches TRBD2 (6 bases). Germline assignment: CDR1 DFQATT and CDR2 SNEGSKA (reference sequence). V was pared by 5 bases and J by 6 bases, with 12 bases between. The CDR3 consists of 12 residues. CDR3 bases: TGCAGTGCTCGCGGGGAGGTGGATACGCAGTATTTT. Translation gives CSARGEVDTQYF.

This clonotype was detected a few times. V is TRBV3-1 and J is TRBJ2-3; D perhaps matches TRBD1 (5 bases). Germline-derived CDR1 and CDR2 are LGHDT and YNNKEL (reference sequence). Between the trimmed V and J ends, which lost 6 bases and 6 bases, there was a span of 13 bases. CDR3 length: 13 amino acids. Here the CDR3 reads CASSSRQSDTQYF. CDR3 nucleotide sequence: TGTGCCAGCAGTTCGCGACAGTCGGATACGCAGTATTTT.

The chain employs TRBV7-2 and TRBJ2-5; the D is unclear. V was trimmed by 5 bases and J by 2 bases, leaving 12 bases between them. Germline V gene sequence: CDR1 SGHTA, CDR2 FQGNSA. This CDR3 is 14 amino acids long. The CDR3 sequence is CASSPARTQETQYF. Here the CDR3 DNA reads TGTGCCAGCAGCCCGGCGAGAACTCAAGAGACCCAGTACTTC.

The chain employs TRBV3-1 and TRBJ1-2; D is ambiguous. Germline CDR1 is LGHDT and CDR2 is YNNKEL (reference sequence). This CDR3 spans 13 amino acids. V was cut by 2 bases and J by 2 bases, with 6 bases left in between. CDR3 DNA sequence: TGTGCCAGCAGCCAAAACAACAACTATGGCTACACCTTC. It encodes CASSQNNNYGYTF.

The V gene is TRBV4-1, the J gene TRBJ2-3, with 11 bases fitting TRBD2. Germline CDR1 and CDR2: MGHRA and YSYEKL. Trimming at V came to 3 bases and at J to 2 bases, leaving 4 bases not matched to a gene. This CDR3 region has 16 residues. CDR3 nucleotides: TGCGCCAGCAGCCAGCAACTAGCGGGGGACACAGATACGCAGTATTTT. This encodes CASSQQLAGDTDTQYF.

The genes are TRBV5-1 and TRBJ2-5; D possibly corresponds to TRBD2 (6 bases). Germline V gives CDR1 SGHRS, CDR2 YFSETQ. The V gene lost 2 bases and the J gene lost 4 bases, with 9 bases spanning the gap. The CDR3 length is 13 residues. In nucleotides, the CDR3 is TGCGCCAGCAGCTTTGAGGGAGGAGAGACCCAGTACTTC. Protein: CASSFEGGETQYF.

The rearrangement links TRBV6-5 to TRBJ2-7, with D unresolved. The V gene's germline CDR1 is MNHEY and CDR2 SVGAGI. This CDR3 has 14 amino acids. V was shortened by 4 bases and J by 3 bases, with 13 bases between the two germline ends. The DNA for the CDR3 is TGTGCCAGCAGTTTCGAAGGCCGGAACTACGAGCAGTACTTC. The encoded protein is CASSFEGRNYEQYF.

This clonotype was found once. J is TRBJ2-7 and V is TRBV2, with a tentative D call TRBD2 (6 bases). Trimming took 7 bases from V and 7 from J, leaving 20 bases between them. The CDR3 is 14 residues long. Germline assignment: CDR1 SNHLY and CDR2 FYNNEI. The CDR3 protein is CASIDKRAYNEQYF. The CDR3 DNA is TGTGCCAGCATCGACAAGCGGGCCTACAATGAGCAGTACTTC.